One and the same sample provided the 23 T cell receptor beta chains below, sequenced in a study of cytomegalovirus exposure and HLA in healthy donors. Amplification used 60 Vbeta primers and 13 Jbeta primers. Clones were read by immunoSEQ multiplex PCR, and TCRdb kept only the in-frame ones, dropping some. The table shows about 260,000 clones, with 84% occurring only once. The material sequenced was PBMCs. The receptors were sampled from a woman aged 40 to 50 in good health and CMV-seropositive.

This clone appeared once. Within the sample, other DNA sequences also encode this same CDR3. The V and J genes are TRBV30 and TRBJ2-1; a weak D match, TRBD1 (6 bases). Trimming shortened V by 0 bases and J by 0 bases, and 9 bases separated the two germline ends. In germline, CDR1 is GTSNPN, CDR2 SVGIG (reference sequence). The CDR3 sequence is 15 residues long. The CDR3 loop is CAWSVGQSSYNEQFF. CDR3 DNA sequence: TGTGCCTGGAGTGTCGGACAGAGCTCCTACAATGAGCAGTTCTTC.

This clone was seen only once. The gene calls are TRBV28 and TRBJ2-5; D may be TRBD1 (6 bases). The J call may be mistaken, given a closer DNA end match to TRBJ2-7. The V gene's germline CDR1 is MDHEN and CDR2 SYDVKM. The CDR3 extends over 12 amino acids. CDR3 region: CAIQGMSYEQYF. CDR3 bases: TGTGCCATCCAGGGGATGTCATACGAGCAGTACTTC.

The rearrangement uses TRBV19 and TRBJ2-2; maybe TRBD2 (5 bases). This CDR3 is 17 amino acids long. Trimming stripped 3 bases from V and 0 bases from J, with 14 bases between. Germline CDR1 reads LNHDA; CDR2 reads SQIVND (reference sequence). The CDR3 DNA sequence: TGTGCCAGTAGTATGGGGAGCGGAGCCGCGAACACCGGGGAGCTGTTTTTT. Translated: CASSMGSGAANTGELFF.

The chain joins TRBV7-3 to TRBJ2-7; no clear D gene. Deletions cut 2 bases from V and 4 bases from J, with 12 bases between. This CDR3 region has 14 residues. The germline gives CDR1 SGHTA, CDR2 FQGTGA. This chain's CDR3 is CASSLDTVVYEQYF. Here the CDR3 DNA reads TGTGCCAGCAGCTTAGACACAGTAGTGTACGAGCAGTACTTC. Combining the CDR3 with reference TRBV7-3 and TRBJ2-7 gives the whole variable domain GAGVSQTPSNKVTEKGKYVELRCDPISGHTALYWYRQSLGQGPEFLIYFQGTGAADDSGLPNDRFFAVRPEGSVSTLKIQRTERGDSAVYLCASSLDTVVYEQYFGPGTRLTVT.

The V gene is TRBV7-2, the J gene TRBJ2-2; D is possibly TRBD1 (5 bases). This CDR3 contains 13 residues. The V gene's germline CDR1 is SGHTA and CDR2 FQGNSA. V lost 5 bases and J lost 7, with 11 bases in between. The CDR3 DNA reads TGTGCCAGCAGCCCAGGGTGGATCGGGGAGCTGTTTTTT. It codes for CASSPGWIGELFF.

The chain carries TRBV2 and TRBJ1-6; the D gene is possibly TRBD1 (6 bases). Trimming removed 5 bases at V and 3 bases at J, with 11 bases between. The germline V gene has CDR1 SNHLY and CDR2 FYNNEI. This CDR3 has 15 residues. The CDR3 bases are TGTGCCAGCAGTACCGAAGGGGGCTATAATTCACCCCTCCACTTT. Its translation: CASSTEGGYNSPLHF.

The chain joins TRBV4-2 to TRBJ2-1; 7 bases map to TRBD2. V lost 0 bases and J lost 6; bases outside the gene matches: 11. The CDR3 has 17 amino acids. Per germline, CDR1 LGHNA and CDR2 YNFKEQ. In DNA, the CDR3 is TGTGCCAGCAGCCAAGATCTCAGCGGGATCCCCTTCAATGAGCAGTTCTTC. It translates to CASSQDLSGIPFNEQFF.

The rearrangement joins TRBV7-8 to TRBJ1-2, with D hard to call. Germline values: CDR1 SGHVS, CDR2 FQNEAQ. The CDR3 has 13 residues. Trimming took 2 bases from V and 4 from J, leaving 8 bases between them. CDR3 bases: TGTGCCAGCAGCTTAATGGGCTCCTATGGCTACACCTTC. Its protein product is CASSLMGSYGYTF.

The J gene is TRBJ2-7, the V gene TRBV25-1; D remains unclear. The length of the CDR3 is 13 residues. Germline values: CDR1 MGHDK, CDR2 SYGVNS. Between the trimmed V and J ends, which lost 2 bases and 4 bases, there was a span of 9 bases. The CDR3 region has the DNA TGTGCCAGCAGTGAAGGCCGTGCTTACGAGCAGTACTTC. Translation gives CASSEGRAYEQYF.

This chain connects TRBV30 to TRBJ2-1; TRBD2 agrees at 9 bases. The CDR3 has 14 residues. The germline CDR1 and CDR2 sequences are GTSNPN and SVGIG (reference sequence). Trimming cost V 1 base and J 8 bases; bases outside gene matches: 6. CDR3 coding DNA: TGTGCCTGGAGTGGGCTAGCGGGACTGGATGAGCAGTTCTTC. Translation: CAWSGLAGLDEQFF.

The gene calls are TRBV5-1 and TRBJ2-1; no firm D call. Trimming took off 4 bases at V and 9 bases at J, with 14 bases between the two ends. Germline loops: CDR1 SGHRS, CDR2 YFSETQ. The CDR3 runs to 13 residues. Here the CDR3 reads CASSLILRSEQFF. For the CDR3, the DNA is TGCGCCAGCAGCCTCATACTACGCAGTGAGCAGTTCTTC.

This CDR3 is CASSLPTGVGSNQPQHF. The CDR3 DNA sequence: TGTGCCAGCAGTTTACCGACGGGGGTAGGTAGCAATCAGCCCCAGCATTTT. This chain links TRBV28 with TRBJ1-5, with a possible D match to TRBD1 (5 bases). Trimming shortened V by 2 bases and J by 0 bases, and 14 bases separated the two germline ends. The CDR3 is made up of 17 amino acids. Looked up from germline, CDR1 is MDHEN and CDR2 is SYDVKM. Full variable domain (rest looked up from reference TRBV28 and TRBJ1-5): DVKVTQSSRYLVKRTGEKVFLECVQDMDHENMFWYRQDPGLGLRLIYFSYDVKMKEKGDIPEGYSVSREKKERFSLILESASTNQTSMYLCASSLPTGVGSNQPQHFGDGTRLSIL.

The chain uses TRBV9 and TRBJ1-1; tentatively, D is TRBD1 (5 bases). Germline-derived CDR1 and CDR2 are SGDLS and YYNGEE. V lost 4 bases and J lost 3, with 10 bases in between. This CDR3 is built from 13 residues. The CDR3 protein is CASSLQVHTEAFF. CDR3 DNA: TGTGCCAGCAGCCTACAGGTACACACTGAAGCTTTCTTT.

This sequence joins TRBV27 and TRBJ2-7; possibly TRBD2 for D (5 bases). Germline CDR1 MNHEY, CDR2 SMNVEV (reference sequence). The ends were cut back, 3 bases at V and 3 bases at J, with 15 bases in the middle. CDR3 length: 15 amino acids. Here the CDR3 DNA reads TGTGCCAGCAGTTTTGGCGGGCAGCGGAACTACGAGCAGTACTTC. Encoded protein: CASSFGGQRNYEQYF.

This clone has a single count. The rearrangement links TRBV2 to TRBJ2-1, with D possibly matching TRBD2 (6 bases). The CDR3 totals 15 residues. Trimming shortened V by 3 bases and J by 3 bases, and 12 bases separated the two germline ends. CDR1 and CDR2 from the germline V gene are SNHLY and FYNNEI. CDR3: CASSDGASVYNEQFF. The CDR3 bases are TGTGCCAGCAGTGACGGGGCTAGCGTCTACAATGAGCAGTTCTTC.

The gene calls are TRBV27 and TRBJ2-1; 9 bases agree with TRBD2. V was pared by 5 bases and J by 5 bases, with 10 bases of the junction left unmatched. Germline CDR1 reads MNHEY; CDR2 reads SMNVEV (reference sequence). This CDR3 spans 16 amino acids. CDR3 bases: TGTGCCAGCAGTCCCCCAGGTAGCGGGGGCCACAATGAGCAGTTCTTC. Protein product: CASSPPGSGGHNEQFF.

About this clone: Other nucleotide sequences in the sample specify the same CDR3. The chain is built from TRBV6-5 and TRBJ1-1; TRBD1 is a possible D gene (6 bases). This CDR3 is 15 amino acids long. The germline V and J ends were trimmed by 0 bases and 1 base, with 9 bases remaining between them. CDR1 is MNHEY, CDR2 SVGAGI, per germline. CDR3 nucleotide sequence: TGTGCCAGCAGTTACTCCAGACAGGCGAACACTGAAGCTTTCTTT. Translated: CASSYSRQANTEAFF.

V usage is TRBV11-2 and J usage is TRBJ2-1; possibly TRBD2 for D (6 bases). In germline, CDR1 is SGHAT, CDR2 FQNNGV. The V end was cut by 2 bases, the J end by 5 bases, with 16 bases between. CDR3 length: 16 amino acids. The CDR3 nucleotides read TGTGCCAGCAGCTTACTAAACCGGGGGACTCACAATGAGCAGTTCTTC. Translated: CASSLLNRGTHNEQFF.

The chain is built from TRBV28 and TRBJ2-1, with 9 bases that match TRBD1. The CDR3 length is 15 residues. CDR1 and CDR2 from the germline V gene are MDHEN and SYDVKM. Trimming took 4 bases from V and 1 from J; bases not matched to a gene: 2. The CDR3 loop reads CASSSQGASYNEQFF. As DNA, the CDR3 is TGTGCCAGCAGTTCACAGGGGGCTTCCTACAATGAGCAGTTCTTC. The whole variable domain, filled in from reference TRBV28 and TRBJ2-1, reads DVKVTQSSRYLVKRTGEKVFLECVQDMDHENMFWYRQDPGLGLRLIYFSYDVKMKEKGDIPEGYSVSREKKERFSLILESASTNQTSMYLCASSSQGASYNEQFFGPGTRLTVL.

The chain employs TRBV4-2 and TRBJ1-1; D is unresolved. This CDR3 is built from 13 residues. Trimming cost V 3 bases and J 11 bases, with 16 bases left between them. Germline V gives CDR1 LGHNA, CDR2 YNFKEQ. In nucleotides, the CDR3 is TGTGCCAGCAGCCAGTGGCCGGAGGCGGGGGCTTTCTTT. Its translation is CASSQWPEAGAFF.

The V call is TRBV7-9, the J call TRBJ1-2, with a weak D call TRBD1 (5 bases). Germline V lookup: CDR1 SEHNR, CDR2 FQNEAQ (reference sequence). Trimming removed 1 base at V and 8 bases at J, with 17 bases between. The length of the CDR3 is 15 residues. The DNA for the CDR3 is TGTGCCAGCAGCTTAGATGGGGCGCGGGATTACGGCTACACCTTC. This translates into CASSLDGARDYGYTF. Combining the CDR3 with reference TRBV7-9 and TRBJ1-2 gives the whole variable domain DTGVSQNPRHKITKRGQNVTFRCDPISEHNRLYWYRQTLGQGPEFLTYFQNEAQLEKSRLLSDRFSAERPKGSFSTLEIQRTEQGDSAMYLCASSLDGARDYGYTFGSGTRLTVV.

This clone appeared a single time. The chain is built from TRBV10-2 and TRBJ2-7; TRBD1 is a possible D gene (8 bases). The CDR3 contains 14 residues. Germline assignment: CDR1 WSHSY and CDR2 SAAADI. The ends were cut back, 7 bases at V and 2 bases at J, with 15 bases in the middle. In DNA, the CDR3 is TGCGCCAGCAAGGACAGGGAGGGCGCCTACGAGCAGTACTTC. Encoded protein: CASKDREGAYEQYF.

This chain links TRBV9 with TRBJ2-7; 9 positions agree with TRBD1. With V trimmed by 3 bases and J by 2 bases, 6 bases remained unmatched. CDR3 length equals 15 residues. From germline, CDR1 is SGDLS and CDR2 YYNGEE. The CDR3 reads CASSGDRDPPYEQYF. DNA of the CDR3: TGTGCCAGCAGCGGGGACAGGGACCCCCCCTACGAGCAGTACTTC.